The source of this T cell receptor beta chain is a study of cytomegalovirus exposure and HLA in healthy donors. Study observations and caveats: In an earlier analysis, most TCR beta V segments were productive about 87% or about 30% of the time. Sequencing depth roughly uniform across donors was assumed in presence/absence analyses.

Note on this clone: Its specificity is unknown.

The study ran its PCR with 60 Vbeta and 13 Jbeta primers. Repertoires were generated with immunoSEQ multiplex PCR, while TCRdb's copy carries only in-frame clones and drops some. The sample has 80,000 or so clones; about 80% are singletons. Per the germline V gene, CDR1 is SEHNR and CDR2 is FQNEAQ (reference sequence). The CDR3 runs 14 residues. V was clipped by 2 bases and J by 5 bases, with 10 bases between them. The specimen sequenced was PBMCs. The genes are TRBV7-9 and TRBJ2-1; D might be TRBD1 (5 bases). The sequence came from a man aged 40-50 years in good health and CMV-seronegative. The CDR3 region has the DNA TGTGCCAGCAGCTTAACAGCAGGGAACAATGAGCAGTTCTTC. This sequence encodes CASSLTAGNNEQFF. The full variable domain, with the rest looked up from reference TRBV7-9 and TRBJ2-1, is DTGVSQNPRHKITKRGQNVTFRCDPISEHNRLYWYRQTLGQGPEFLTYFQNEAQLEKSRLLSDRFSAERPKGSFSTLEIQRTEQGDSAMYLCASSLTAGNNEQFFGPGTRLTVL.